The clone carrying this TCR beta chain was observed once. Its antigen is unidentified. The data are from a study of OX40 agonist ivuxolimab in advanced cancers. Background on the study: Dosing consisted of intravenous ivuxolimab at 0.01 to 10 mg/kg every 2 weeks. Dose-escalation patients had hepatocellular carcinoma, melanoma, renal cell or head and neck cancer.

There are 14 residues in the CDR3. CDR1 and CDR2 from the germline V gene are LNHDA and SQIVND (reference sequence). V shed 8 bases and J 4 bases; nucleotides not matched to a gene: 8. Whole-study findings and limits: Circulating CD4+ and CD8+ T cells showed clonal expansion by week 6 at 0.1 to 3.0 mg/kg.

Using immunoSEQ multiplex PCR, the repertoire was profiled, and TCRdb retains in-frame clones only, with some absent. This sample carries 55,000 to 90,000 clones, 65% to 85% of them seen once, and the ten largest clones take about 1.1%. This TCR came from an adult with an advanced solid tumor such as melanoma, head and neck, liver or kidney cancer. The specimen comprised CD4+ or CD8+ T cells sorted from blood, sampled in a trial of the OX40 agonist ivuxolimab. The rearrangement uses TRBV19 and TRBJ2-5; 9 bases agree with TRBD2. The CDR3 bases are TGTGCCAGTTCAGGGCGGGGGGGCTCAGAGACCCAGTACTTC. It codes for CASSGRGGSETQYF.